Listed below are T cell receptor beta chains from one sample, sequenced in a study of T cells after yellow fever vaccination. TCRdb re-derived calls from the 5' RACE reads in MiXCR, one entry per CDR3 protein. The sample contains some 500,000 distinct CDR3 sequences, roughly 12% of which appear only once. The sequenced sample was PBMCs, obtained on the day of the yellow fever booster vaccination. These receptors originate from a man younger than 40 who received the YFV17D yellow fever vaccine. Both conserved end residues are part of each CDR3. A D gene is named only where the DNA matches it firmly. Size tells how often a clone was seen (once, few, many) or the class of an expanded clone, and some rows leave it out.

TRBV29-1	TRBJ1-1	.	few	TGCAGCGTTGAGGATGGGACGGGAGCTTTCTTT	CSVEDGTGAFF
TRBV7-2	TRBJ1-2	.	.	TGTGCCAGCAGCGGACGGGACCGCGGCTATGGCTACACCTTC	CASSGRDRGYGYTF
TRBV4-3	TRBJ2-6	.	few	TGCGCCAGCAGCCAAGATCTTATAGGGGGGGCGAGCTCTGGGGCCAACGTCCTGACTTTC	CASSQDLIGGASSGANVLTF
TRBV18	TRBJ2-5	TRBD1	few	TGTGCCAGCTCCACATTCTCGCCGGGACAGATACAGGGGACCCAGTACTTC	CASSTFSPGQIQGTQYF
TRBV29-1	TRBJ2-2	.	.	TGCAGCGGTGCGAACACCGGGGAGCTGTTTTTT	CSGANTGELFF
TRBV24-1	TRBJ2-1	TRBD1	.	TGTGCCACCAGTGTCGGACCGGACAGGGTTTACAATGAGCAGTTCTTC	CATSVGPDRVYNEQFF
TRBV7-6	TRBJ1-6	.	.	TGTGCCAGCAGCTTAGATTTCGGTTCACCCCTCCACTTT	CASSLDFGSPLHF
TRBV20-1	TRBJ2-5	.	few	TGCAGTGCTAGATTCCAGGGTTGGGAGACCCAGTACTTC	CSARFQGWETQYF
TRBV10-2	TRBJ2-5	.	few	TGCGCCAGCAAGGAGCGTTTTCAAGAGACCCAGTACTTC	CASKERFQETQYF
TRBV5-6	TRBJ2-3	.	few	TGTGCCAGCAGCCCCCCCTTGTCGGCGGATACGCAGTATTTT	CASSPPLSADTQYF
TRBV6-2/TRBV6-3	TRBJ2-7	.	.	TGTGCCAGCAGTACCCCCTCTGGATCCTACGAGCAGTACTTC	CASSTPSGSYEQYF
TRBV4-3	TRBJ2-7	.	.	TGCGCCAGCAGCCAAGACCCTGGACAGCCCTACGAGCAGTACTTC	CASSQDPGQPYEQYF
TRBV19	TRBJ2-2	.	.	TGTGCCACCCACTCGCGTGCGAACACCGGGGAGCTGTTTTTT	CATHSRANTGELFF
TRBV18	TRBJ2-1	TRBD1	few	TGTGCCAGCTCACAGCTTCCGCCGGGACAGACCTACAATGAGCAGTTCTTC	CASSQLPPGQTYNEQFF
TRBV24-1	TRBJ2-3	.	.	TGTGCCACCAGTGGCTTGAACCCTGTCGGCACAGATACGCAGTATTTT	CATSGLNPVGTDTQYF
TRBV5-1	TRBJ2-5	.	few	TGCGCCAGCAGCTCCCAACAACCCCAAGAGACCCAGTACTTC	CASSSQQPQETQYF
TRBV11-2	TRBJ2-3	.	few	TGTGCCAGCAGCTTAGGTACCAGGTTGGCAGATACGCAGTATTTT	CASSLGTRLADTQYF
TRBV21-1	TRBJ2-2	.	few	TGTGCCAGCAGCACCTGGGTCCCTAGCGGGGACCCAGACACCGGGGAGCTGTTTTTT	CASSTWVPSGDPDTGELFF
TRBV7-2	TRBJ2-2	.	.	TGTGCCAGCAGCGCGGGTGGCGTCGGGGAGCTGTTTTTT	CASSAGGVGELFF
TRBV18	TRBJ2-3	.	.	TGTGCCAGCTCACCTCTTCGGGCAGATACGCAGTATTTT	CASSPLRADTQYF
TRBV6-6	TRBJ2-1	TRBD2	few	TGTGCCATCGGGGGGGGTGGTGAGCAGTTCTTC	CAIGGGGEQFF
TRBV29-1	TRBJ1-1	.	few	TGCAGCGTGACCTTATACGGGAACACTGAAGCTTTCTTT	CSVTLYGNTEAFF
TRBV20-1	TRBJ2-7	TRBD2	.	TGCAGTGCTAGAGTGGAGACTAGCGGTATCTACGAGCAGTACTTC	CSARVETSGIYEQYF
TRBV7-2	TRBJ2-4	.	few	TGTGCCAGCAGCTATCAACAGGGCTGGTCGGTGAACATTCAGTACTTC	CASSYQQGWSVNIQYF
TRBV7-2	TRBJ2-1	TRBD2	many	TGTGCCACCGGGACTAGCGGGAGCCTAGAGTACAATGAGCAGTTCTTC	CATGTSGSLEYNEQFF
TRBV12-3/TRBV12-4	TRBJ2-7	TRBD2	few	TGTGCCAGCCGGGGGGAGGGCTCCTACGAGCAGTACTTC	CASRGEGSYEQYF
TRBV27	TRBJ1-1	.	.	TGTGCCAGCAGTTTATATGGGTCCGCGAACACTGAAGCTTTCTTT	CASSLYGSANTEAFF
TRBV3-1	TRBJ2-1	.	few	TGTGCCAGCAGCCAGGGAGGAGGAGCCCCCGGGGGCCTTTACAATGAGCAGTTCTTC	CASSQGGGAPGGLYNEQFF
TRBV29-1	TRBJ2-5	.	.	TGCAGCGTTGAGTCCGGGCTGGAGACCCAGTACTTC	CSVESGLETQYF
TRBV20-1	TRBJ1-5	TRBD1	few	TGCAGTGCTCGAGGAGGGGGCGGGAGCAATCAGCCCCAGCATTTT	CSARGGGGSNQPQHF
TRBV7-8	TRBJ2-2	TRBD2	few	TGTGCCAGCAGCCCCCTAGCGGGAGGTTTCAACACCGGGGAGCTGTTTTTT	CASSPLAGGFNTGELFF
TRBV3-1	TRBJ2-2	TRBD2	few	TGTGCCAGCAGGACTAGCGGGAGGGTCACCGGGGAGCTGTTTTTT	CASRTSGRVTGELFF
TRBV5-1	TRBJ1-3	TRBD1	.	TGCGCCAGCAGATACCTCCCAGGGGGCGGTTTTGGAAACACCATATATTTT	CASRYLPGGGFGNTIYF
TRBV6-1	TRBJ2-5	.	few	TGTGCCAGCAGTCAAGCGGTGGTGCGAGAGACCCAGTACTTC	CASSQAVVRETQYF
TRBV29-1	TRBJ2-2	.	few	TGCAGCGTTGATCAGTCCACCGGGGAGCTGTTTTTT	CSVDQSTGELFF
TRBV7-2	TRBJ2-5	.	.	TGTGCCAGCTGTGGCACGGCCCAAGAGACCCAGTACTTC	CASCGTAQETQYF
TRBV28	TRBJ2-6	TRBD1	few	TGTGCCAGCAGTTTAAGGACAGGGATCTCTGGGGCCAACGTCCTGACTTTC	CASSLRTGISGANVLTF
TRBV12-3/TRBV12-4	TRBJ2-7	.	.	TGTGCCAGCAGTGCGATGACTAGCTACGAGCAGTACTTC	CASSAMTSYEQYF
TRBV25-1	TRBJ2-5	TRBD1	.	TGTGCCAGCAGTGCTGGGACAGGGGGTAGGTGGGAGACCCAGTACTTC	CASSAGTGGRWETQYF
TRBV30	TRBJ1-3	TRBD1	.	TGTGCCTGGACCAACAGGGGGCTTGGAAACACCATATATTTT	CAWTNRGLGNTIYF
TRBV12-3/TRBV12-4	TRBJ2-2	TRBD2	.	TGTGCCAGCCAACCCGGGACTAGCGGGAGTAGGGAGCTGTTTTTT	CASQPGTSGSRELFF